The 9 T cell receptor beta chains presented below share a single source sample, sequenced in a study of T cell responses to AZD1222 COVID-19 vaccine. TCRdb's table, derived via immunoSEQ multiplex PCR, lists solely in-frame clones and lacks some. The sample records some 150,000 clones, 85% to 95% being singletons. The sample consisted of peripheral blood, taken on day 0 of AZD1222 vaccination. The receptors shown here come from an adult in good health.

This chain links TRBV5-8 with TRBJ1-4; 7 positions agree with TRBD1. Losses at the gene ends were 0 bases for V and 5 bases for J; bases not matched to a gene: 4. The CDR3 totals 15 residues. From germline, CDR1 is SGHTS and CDR2 YDEGEE. The CDR3 sequence is CASSLARTGNEKLFF. The DNA of the CDR3 is TGTGCCAGCAGCTTGGCCAGGACAGGCAATGAAAAACTGTTTTTT. Together with reference TRBV5-8 and TRBJ1-4, the CDR3 gives the full variable domain: EAGVTQSPTHLIKTRGQQATLRCSPISGHTSVYWYQQALGLGLQFLLWYDEGEERNRGNFPPRFSGRQFPNYSSELNVNALELEDSALYLCASSLARTGNEKLFFGSGTQLSVL.

This clone was recorded only once. V and J are TRBV5-1 and TRBJ1-1, with 9 positions matching TRBD1. The CDR3 length is 14 residues. Germline V gene data show CDR1 as SGHRS and CDR2 as YFSETQ. V was clipped by 3 bases and J by 2 bases; unmatched bases: 2. In nucleotides, the CDR3 is TGCGCCAGCAGCTCGGGACAGGGAAACACTGAAGCTTTCTTT. Translating gives CASSSGQGNTEAFF.

The CDR3 sequence is CASSYFWTGGNYGYTF. The CDR3 DNA is TGTGCCAGCAGTTACTTTTGGACAGGGGGTAACTATGGCTACACCTTC. The chain carries TRBV6-5 and TRBJ1-2; 10 bases fit TRBD1. The CDR3 consists of 16 residues. CDR1 is MNHEY, CDR2 SVGAGI, per germline. The V gene end was trimmed by 1 base and the J gene end by 1 base; junction bases not matched to a gene: 3.

The chain employs TRBV19 and TRBJ2-7; TRBD1 matches at 7 bases. This CDR3 region has 14 residues. Germline CDR1 is LNHDA and CDR2 is SQIVND (reference sequence). The V and J ends lost 5 bases and 1 base, in that order; junction bases with no gene match: 5. The CDR3 nucleotides read TGTGCCAGTAGTGTAGGGGGCTATTCCTACGAGCAGTACTTC. This translates into CASSVGGYSYEQYF. The whole variable domain, remainder taken from reference TRBV19 and TRBJ2-7, is DGGITQSPKYLFRKEGQNVTLSCEQNLNHDAMYWYRQDPGQGLRLIYYSQIVNDFQKGDIAEGYSVSREKKESFPLTVTSAQKNPTAFYLCASSVGGYSYEQYFGPGTRLTVT.

In its sample, this clone was seen once. Written as DNA, the CDR3 is TGTGCCATCAGTGTTACCCCGGGACTAGCTCCTAAGGAGCAGTTCTTC. Translated, it gives CAISVTPGLAPKEQFF. The V gene is TRBV10-3, the J gene TRBJ2-1; 9 bases agree with TRBD2. The CDR3 length is 16 residues. V shed 4 bases and J 10 bases; nucleotides not matched to a gene: 14. Per the germline V gene, CDR1 is ENHRY and CDR2 is SYGVKD.

Here the CDR3 DNA reads TGTGCCAGCAGCCCCGCGACAGGCCCCTATGGCTACACCTTC. Translated: CASSPATGPYGYTF. This chain connects TRBV3-1 (or the pseudogene TRBV3-2) to TRBJ1-2, with D perhaps matching TRBD1 (6 bases). Per the germline V gene, CDR1 is LGHDT and CDR2 is YNNKEL (reference sequence). The V end was cut by 4 bases, the J end by 4 bases, with 13 bases between. There are 14 residues in the CDR3.

J is TRBJ1-3 and V is TRBV4-1; 7 bases line up with TRBD1. This CDR3 region has 15 residues. Trimming removed 0 bases from V and 3 bases from J; junction bases left unmatched: 2. Per the germline V gene, CDR1 is MGHRA and CDR2 is YSYEKL. The CDR3 DNA reads TGCGCCAGCAGCCAAGATAGACAGGGTGGAAACACCATATATTTT. It encodes CASSQDRQGGNTIYF.

J is TRBJ2-2 and V is TRBV15; D uncertain. The CDR3 spans 12 residues. From germline, CDR1 is LNHNV and CDR2 YYDKDF (reference sequence). V gave up 9 bases and J gave up 7 bases, with 12 bases separating them. CDR3 protein: CATRSLGGELFF. Written as DNA, the CDR3 is TGTGCCACTCGATCCCTGGGCGGGGAGCTGTTTTTT.

The table lists this clone with a count of one. CDR3 sequence reads: CASSLYTGEAFF. CDR3 coding DNA: TGTGCCAGCAGTTTATATACGGGGGAAGCTTTCTTT. The chain employs TRBV27 and TRBJ1-1; D unresolved. This CDR3 contains 12 residues. V lost 1 base and J lost 8, with 8 bases in between. The germline V gene has CDR1 MNHEY and CDR2 SMNVEV (reference sequence).